This T cell receptor beta chain stems from a study of CD8 T cells in Susac syndrome. Study conclusions and caveats: It was in TEMRA cells and active patients that Susac CD8+ clonal expansion peaked.

Negative isolation was applied to CD8+ and CD4+ T cells, and FACS enrichment was applied to TEMRA cells. As for this clonotype: The antigen is not known.

The CDR3 has 14 amino acids. The germline CDR1 and CDR2 sequences are GTSNPN and SVGIG (reference sequence). The V gene lost 3 bases and the J gene lost 5 bases, with 16 bases spanning the gap. RNA was extracted with the RNeasy kit, and a quantity of roughly 0.45 to 1 ug was reverse transcribed using random hexamers. Using its own MiXCR run on the immunoSEQ multiplex PCR reads, TCRdb lists one record per CDR3 protein. Among around 200,000 distinct CDR3 sequences listed, roughly 94% were seen once. This receptor was obtained from a human donor with Susac syndrome. The V and J genes are TRBV30 and TRBJ1-2; no firm D call. The sequenced sample was CD8+ T cells from PBMCs. The CDR3 here is CAWRVYQRAYGYTF. The CDR3 DNA reads as TGTGCCTGGAGAGTTTATCAAAGGGCATATGGCTACACCTTC. Full variable domain (outside the CDR3, taken from reference TRBV30 and TRBJ1-2): SQTIHQWPATLVQPVGSPLSLECTVEGTSNPNLYWYRQAAGRGLQLLFYSVGIGQISSEVPQNLSASRPQDRQFILSSKKLLLSDSGFYLCAWRVYQRAYGYTFGSGTRLTVV.